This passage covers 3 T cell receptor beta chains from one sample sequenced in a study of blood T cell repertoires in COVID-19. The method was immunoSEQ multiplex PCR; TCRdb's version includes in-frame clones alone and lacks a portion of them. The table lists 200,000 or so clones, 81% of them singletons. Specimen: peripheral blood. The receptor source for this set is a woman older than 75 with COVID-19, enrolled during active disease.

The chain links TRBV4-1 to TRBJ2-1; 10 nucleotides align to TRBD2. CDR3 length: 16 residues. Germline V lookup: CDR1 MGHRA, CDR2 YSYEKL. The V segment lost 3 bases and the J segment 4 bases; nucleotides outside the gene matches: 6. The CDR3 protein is CASSHPASGRYNEQFF. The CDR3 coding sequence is TGCGCCAGCAGCCACCCCGCTAGCGGGAGATACAATGAGCAGTTCTTC.

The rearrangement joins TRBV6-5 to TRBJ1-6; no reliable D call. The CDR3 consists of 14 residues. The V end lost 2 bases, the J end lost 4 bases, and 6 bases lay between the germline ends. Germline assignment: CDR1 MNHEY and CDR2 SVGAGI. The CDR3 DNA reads TGTGCCAGCAGTTACGAGGGTTATAATTCACCCCTCCACTTT. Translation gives CASSYEGYNSPLHF.

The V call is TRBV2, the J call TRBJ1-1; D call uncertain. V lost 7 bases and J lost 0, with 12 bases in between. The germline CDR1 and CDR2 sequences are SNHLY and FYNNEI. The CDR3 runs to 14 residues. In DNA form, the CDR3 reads TGTGCCAGCATACTCTCTTTCATGAACACTGAAGCTTTCTTT. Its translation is CASILSFMNTEAFF.